One sample yielded the 27 T cell receptor beta chains listed below, sequenced in a study of T cells in Graves' hyperthyroidism and ophthalmopathy. Amplified regions were TCR beta CDR3 sequences from RNA transcripts. The HTBI set primed first-round TCR CDR3 RT-PCR. MiXCR, applied by TCRdb to the multiplex PCR reads, yields one record per CDR3 protein. Of around 430,000 distinct CDR3 sequences listed, 15% were seen once; the top ten hold approximately 32%. The sample was blood. The receptors stem from a woman in her 30s with Graves' hyperthyroidism.

This clonotype was counted between two and nine times. The chain links TRBV20-1 to TRBJ2-7; 12 nucleotides agree with TRBD1. The CDR3 totals 13 residues. Germline lookup yields CDR1 DFQATT and CDR2 SNEGSKA (reference sequence). Germline trimming cut 8 bases from V and 6 bases from J; bases unmatched to any gene: 8. The CDR3 loop is CSYPGQGASEQYF. CDR3 DNA: TGCAGTTATCCGGGACAGGGGGCATCCGAGCAGTACTTC.

This clonotype was picked up a small number of times. The rearrangement uses TRBV28 and TRBJ1-5, with unresolved D. Germline V CDR1 and CDR2: MDHEN, SYDVKM. The CDR3 totals 16 residues. Trimming stripped 2 bases from V and 1 base from J, with 12 bases between. This CDR3 is CASSLVTDGSNQPQHF. For the CDR3, the DNA is TGTGCCAGCAGTTTAGTCACAGACGGAAGCAATCAGCCCCAGCATTTT.

This clonotype was found many times. The V gene is TRBV2, the J gene TRBJ2-7; TRBD1 agrees at 7 bases. CDR1 is SNHLY and CDR2 is FYNNEI in the germline V gene. This CDR3 comprises 13 residues. V shed 8 bases, J shed 0 bases, and the junction held 4 bases outside the gene matches. In DNA form, the CDR3 reads TGTGCCAGCGGGACAGTCAGCTCCTACGAGCAGTACTTC. Encoded protein: CASGTVSSYEQYF.

This clonotype was detected only once. The chain combines TRBV15 with TRBJ2-5; 7 bases fit TRBD2. This CDR3 contains 16 residues. Germline CDR1 and CDR2: LNHNV and YYDKDF (reference sequence). The junction had 12 bases not matched to a gene; V was cut back by 5 bases and J by 3 bases. The CDR3 DNA follows: TGTGCCACCAGCGTAACAAAACTAGCGCAAAAAGAGACCCAGTACTTC. Translating gives CATSVTKLAQKETQYF.

Notes on this clonotype: One base away lies a much larger clone, so this may be a sequencing read error. The V call is TRBV27, the J call TRBJ2-1, with a possible D match to TRBD2 (6 bases). The CDR3 extends over 13 amino acids. V was trimmed by 11 bases and J by 7 bases, leaving 18 bases between them. Germline loops: CDR1 MNHEY, CDR2 SMNVEV (reference sequence). DNA of the CDR3: TGTGCCCCCGGGACTTTCAGCCAGAATGAGCAGTTCTTC. Amino acids: CAPGTFSQNEQFF.

This clonotype appeared many times. The rearrangement links TRBV3-1 to TRBJ2-3; 12 bases map to TRBD2. The CDR3 contains 14 residues. Germline V gives CDR1 LGHDT, CDR2 YNNKEL (reference sequence). The junction had 4 bases not matched to a gene; V was cut back by 4 bases and J by 8 bases. In nucleotides, the CDR3 is TGTGCCAGCAGCCCTAGCGGGAGGGCTGGTACGCAGTATTTT. Its protein is CASSPSGRAGTQYF.

This clonotype has at least ten counts. The rearrangement uses TRBV5-1 and TRBJ2-7; the match to TRBD1 covers 8 bases. Germline V CDR1 and CDR2: SGHRS, YFSETQ. V shed 0 bases and J 3 bases; nucleotides not matched to a gene: 2. CDR3 length equals 14 residues. CDR3: CASSLDGQGYEQYF. CDR3 coding DNA: TGCGCCAGCAGCTTGGATGGACAGGGCTACGAGCAGTACTTC.

This clonotype showed up many times. Germline is not matched at one junction end, which may reflect a read error. V usage is TRBV12-3 or TRBV12-4 and J usage is TRBJ2-7; D is perhaps TRBD1 (6 bases). There are 14 residues in the CDR3. The CDR3 spells CAGSLGAQIPEQYF. The CDR3 DNA is TGTGCCGGCAGTTTGGGGGCGCAAATACCCGAGCAGTACTTC.

The sample holds a few counts of this clonotype. One junction end disagrees with the germline gene, perhaps due to a read error. The J gene is TRBJ2-5, the V gene TRBV5-4; D is undetermined. The CDR3 covers 12 residues. Germline lookup yields CDR1 SGHNT and CDR2 YYREEE (reference sequence). This CDR3 reads CTSSLDQETQYF. CDR3 nucleotides: TGTACCAGCAGCTTGGATCAAGAGACCCAGTACTTC.

There are many counts of this clonotype. This chain joins TRBV12-3 or TRBV12-4 and TRBJ2-1; no clear D. The CDR3 sequence is 13 residues long. V dropped 7 bases and J dropped 0 bases, with 7 bases sitting between them. The CDR3 region is CASIPSSYNEQFF. The DNA of the CDR3 is TGTGCCAGCATCCCCAGCTCCTACAATGAGCAGTTCTTC.

In this sample, this clonotype turned up a few times. This chain links TRBV12-3 or TRBV12-4 with TRBJ1-5; D call uncertain. V was clipped by 7 bases and J by 6 bases, with 19 bases between them. This CDR3 comprises 15 residues. CDR3 region: CASKLTYSGTQPQHF. In DNA, the CDR3 is TGTGCCAGCAAATTGACCTACTCAGGTACTCAGCCCCAGCATTTT.

This clonotype was counted many times. This sequence joins TRBV7-8 and TRBJ1-1; TRBD1 might be the D (5 bases). Per the germline V gene, CDR1 is SGHVS and CDR2 is FQNEAQ. The CDR3 is 13 amino acids. Trimming left V 5 bases short and J 2 bases short, with 9 bases between. The CDR3 here is CASSRQSNTEAFF. CDR3 DNA sequence: TGTGCCAGCAGCCGACAGAGTAACACTGAAGCTTTCTTT.

Of note for this clonotype: At one of its ends the junction is not consistent with the germline gene, which may arise from a read error. The V gene is TRBV4-1, the J gene TRBJ1-2; no definite D call. The CDR3 has 15 amino acids. Looked up from germline, CDR1 is MGHRA and CDR2 is YSYEKL. CDR3 residues: CASSQEPHGVGGYTF. The DNA of the CDR3 is TGTGCCAGCAGCCAAGAGCCTCACGGGGTTGGTGGCTACACCTTC.

This clonotype was observed a few times. DNA of the CDR3: TGTGCCAGCAGCCCCCGACTAGCGCGCTACAATGAGCAGTTCTTC. Its protein is CASSPRLARYNEQFF. The V and J genes are TRBV5-4 and TRBJ2-1, with 8 positions matching TRBD2. The CDR3 contains 15 residues. J was trimmed by 3 bases and V by 4 bases; bases with no gene match: 6. Germline V gives CDR1 SGHNT, CDR2 YYREEE (reference sequence).

V usage is TRBV29-1 and J usage is TRBJ2-3; D perhaps matches TRBD2 (6 bases). CDR3 length equals 16 residues. Germline lookup yields CDR1 SQVTM and CDR2 ANQGSEA. V lost 0 bases and J lost 3, with 16 bases in between. CDR3 sequence reads: CSVEDLQVAGTDTQYF. The CDR3 DNA reads as TGCAGCGTTGAAGATCTTCAGGTCGCGGGAACAGATACGCAGTATTTT.

This clonotype was seen more than once but under ten times. The gene calls are TRBV20-1 and TRBJ1-2, with D unclear. Germline CDR1 DFQATT, CDR2 SNEGSKA (reference sequence). Trimming took 0 bases from V and 4 from J, leaving 9 bases between them. CDR3 size: 13 residues. This chain's CDR3 is CSARDRGIYGYTF. The CDR3 DNA sequence: TGCAGTGCTAGAGATCGAGGGATCTATGGCTACACCTTC.

In its sample, this clonotype was seen a few times. This sequence joins TRBV29-1 and TRBJ2-3; possibly TRBD1 for D (6 bases). The CDR3 runs to 15 residues. Germline-derived CDR1 and CDR2 are SQVTM and ANQGSEA. With 7 bases removed from V and 2 bases from J, the gap between germline ends came to 19 bases. The CDR3 nucleotides are TGCAGCGCAGAAGGGACAAGGCGCTACACAGATACGCAGTATTTT. It yields the protein CSAEGTRRYTDTQYF.

The rearrangement uses TRBV20-1 and TRBJ2-1; the match to TRBD2 covers 10 bases. V shed 5 bases and J 5 bases; nucleotides not matched to a gene: 9. CDR3 size: 15 residues. Germline values: CDR1 DFQATT, CDR2 SNEGSKA (reference sequence). The CDR3 sequence is CSAGVAGGTNNEQFF. CDR3 nucleotide sequence: TGCAGTGCTGGGGTAGCGGGAGGTACAAACAATGAGCAGTTCTTC.

This clonotype has just a few counts. The chain is built from TRBV28 and TRBJ1-4, with D hard to call. Germline CDR1 reads MDHEN; CDR2 reads SYDVKM. The CDR3 is 14 amino acids. V gave up 8 bases and J gave up 0 bases, with 10 bases separating them. Here the CDR3 DNA reads TGTGCCAGCTATCCGGGTGCAACTAATGAAAAACTGTTTTTT. The encoded protein is CASYPGATNEKLFF.

The V call is TRBV12-3 or TRBV12-4, the J call TRBJ2-7; 7 nucleotides match TRBD1. The CDR3 is 12 amino acids. V shed 6 bases and J 4 bases; nucleotides not matched to a gene: 3. The CDR3 region is CASRGDRYEQYF. In DNA, the CDR3 is TGTGCCAGCAGGGGGGACAGATACGAGCAGTACTTC.

This clonotype came up a few times. The V call is TRBV25-1, the J call TRBJ2-5; perhaps D is TRBD1 or TRBD2 (5 bases each). V lost 4 bases, J lost 5 bases, and 17 bases lay in between. The CDR3 loop spans 15 amino acids. Germline CDR1 MGHDK, CDR2 SYGVNS. In nucleotides, the CDR3 is TGTGCCAGCAGTGGTTCCGGGACCCCGGGGGAGACCCAGTACTTC. Translation: CASSGSGTPGETQYF.

This clonotype was detected only a few times. This sequence joins TRBV19 and TRBJ2-5; D uncertain. Germline CDR1 reads LNHDA; CDR2 reads SQIVND (reference sequence). V was shortened by 11 bases and J by 3 bases, with 22 bases between the two germline ends. The CDR3 has 15 amino acids. CDR3 nucleotide sequence: TGTGCCTCCAAGCCTAAAGGGTCCGAGGAAGAGACCCAGTACTTC. Residues: CASKPKGSEEETQYF. Full variable domain (rest looked up from reference TRBV19 and TRBJ2-5): DGGITQSPKYLFRKEGQNVTLSCEQNLNHDAMYWYRQDPGQGLRLIYYSQIVNDFQKGDIAEGYSVSREKKESFPLTVTSAQKNPTAFYLCASKPKGSEEETQYFGPGTRLLVL.

The sample holds a few counts of this clonotype. The chain has TRBV20-1 and TRBJ2-6; 10 bases fit TRBD2. Per germline, CDR1 DFQATT and CDR2 SNEGSKA (reference sequence). J lost 3 bases, V lost 5 bases, and 13 bases had no gene match. The length of the CDR3 is 18 residues. CDR3 bases: TGCAGTGCTTTTAGGGGAGCGGGAGGGCCGAGTGGGGCCAACGTCCTGACTTTC. Translated: CSAFRGAGGPSGANVLTF.

The chain combines TRBV4-2 with TRBJ2-7; TRBD2 matches at 11 bases. The J segment lost 0 bases and the V segment lost 0 bases, leaving 7 bases of the junction unmatched. Germline loops: CDR1 LGHNA, CDR2 YNFKEQ. The CDR3 has 18 residues. The CDR3 spells CASSQDSHTSGSSYEQYF. The CDR3 region has the DNA TGTGCCAGCAGCCAAGATTCCCACACTAGCGGGAGCTCCTACGAGCAGTACTTC.

This clonotype appeared many times. This sequence joins TRBV2 and TRBJ2-1, with TRBD2 matching over 11 bases. V was pared by 6 bases and J by 1 base, with 5 bases of the junction left unmatched. This CDR3 region has 16 residues. The V gene's germline CDR1 is SNHLY and CDR2 FYNNEI. CDR3 bases: TGTGCCAGCAGAGGATTAGCGGGAGGGTCCTACAATGAGCAGTTCTTC. Its protein product is CASRGLAGGSYNEQFF.

This clonotype was seen at least ten times. The chain uses TRBV28 and TRBJ1-2; TRBD1 matches 7 bases. Germline loops: CDR1 MDHEN, CDR2 SYDVKM. J gave up 5 bases and V 5 bases, and 11 bases lay outside the gene matches. This CDR3 is 15 amino acids long. This chain's CDR3 is CASSPAATGIYGYTF. The CDR3 nucleotides read TGTGCCAGCAGTCCCGCCGCGACAGGGATTTATGGCTACACCTTC.

This clonotype appeared many times. The chain has TRBV7-3 and TRBJ2-1; D is ambiguous. Germline V gene data show CDR1 as SGHTA and CDR2 as FQGTGA. This CDR3 comprises 13 residues. Trimming removed 1 base from V and 10 bases from J, with 11 bases in between. As DNA, the CDR3 is TGTGCCAGCAGCTTAAATGCGGCGAGGGAGCAGTTCTTC. This encodes CASSLNAAREQFF.